These 25 T cell receptor beta chains were all obtained from the same sample, sequenced in a study of Tregs in tolerant kidney transplant recipients (dated by TCRdb to the late 2010s). Receptors were amplified or captured by the immunoSEQ multiplex PCR assay. In its TCRdb copy, this immuneACCESS table keeps in-frame sequences only and misses some clones. Where compared with another copy, unresolved V genes explain less than half of these, and the others have no known cause. The sample table shows approximately 17,000 clones, and about 57% are seen once. Together, the top ten hold more than 2.5% of the sample. The antigens of these receptors remain unknown. Material: Tregs from blood cultured with allogeneic cells. These receptors came from a human donor in good health.

This clone has only a few counts. The rearrangement joins TRBV27 to TRBJ1-2, with 10 bases lining up with TRBD1. Germline assignment: CDR1 MNHEY and CDR2 SMNVEV (reference sequence). Unmatched junction bases numbered 7, after V lost 6 bases and J lost 0 bases. The CDR3 totals 16 residues. CDR3 sequence (DNA): TGTGCCAGCAGATCCCTTGGACAGGGGGCTAACTATGGCTACACCTTC. This encodes CASRSLGQGANYGYTF.

This chain uses TRBV5-4 with TRBJ2-1, with TRBD2 matching 7 bases. This CDR3 has 16 amino acids. Germline loops: CDR1 SGHNT, CDR2 YYREEE (reference sequence). The V segment lost 0 bases and the J segment 13 bases; nucleotides outside the gene matches: 16. CDR3 nucleotides: TGTGCCAGCAGCTTGGGGATTGGGATCGAGAGCGGGGCACAGTTCTTC. It is translated as CASSLGIGIESGAQFF.

The V and J genes are TRBV5-1 and TRBJ2-7, with D maybe TRBD1 (5 bases). Germline V gene lookup returns CDR1 SGHRS and CDR2 YFSETQ. CDR3 length: 15 residues. Trimming cost V 4 bases and J 5 bases, with 19 bases left between them. CDR3 DNA: TGCGCCAGCAGCGCCTCAGGGATCCTCGGAAACGAGCAGTACTTC. Protein sequence: CASSASGILGNEQYF.

The rearrangement links TRBV5-6 to TRBJ1-2; no clear D gene. The CDR3 extends over 13 amino acids. CDR1 is SGHDT and CDR2 is YYEEEE in the germline V gene. V lost 4 bases, J lost 8 bases, and 15 bases lay in between. CDR3 amino acids: CASSQDPGGGYTF. The DNA for the CDR3 is TGTGCCAGCAGCCAAGACCCAGGAGGGGGCTACACCTTC. Full variable domain (remainder filled in from reference TRBV5-6 and TRBJ1-2): DAGVTQSPTHLIKTRGQQVTLRCSPKSGHDTVSWYQQALGQGPQFIFQYYEEEERQRGNFPDRFSGHQFPNYSSELNVNALLLGDSALYLCASSQDPGGGYTFGSGTRLTVV.

The V and J genes are TRBV30 and TRBJ2-5; D is unresolved. The CDR3 covers 12 residues. Germline CDR1 GTSNPN, CDR2 SVGIG (reference sequence). V shed 0 bases and J shed 5 bases, with 7 bases lying between them. The CDR3 loop is CAWSVIRETQYF. Written as DNA, the CDR3 is TGTGCCTGGAGTGTTATCCGGGAGACCCAGTACTTC.

The chain has TRBV4-2 and TRBJ2-7; TRBD1 agrees at 9 bases. The germline V gene encodes CDR1 LGHNA and CDR2 YNFKEQ. With 6 bases clipped from V and 3 bases from J, the junction kept 9 bases outside the gene matches. There are 15 residues in the CDR3. Here the CDR3 DNA reads TGTGCCAGCAGTCCGGGACAGGGAGTAAACTACGAGCAGTACTTC. Protein sequence: CASSPGQGVNYEQYF.

This rearrangement joins TRBV7-6 to TRBJ2-1; a weak D match, TRBD2 (5 bases). The V and J ends lost 5 bases and 0 bases respectively, with 8 bases between them. Germline CDR1 is SGHVS and CDR2 is FNYEAQ. The length of the CDR3 is 14 residues. The CDR3 sequence is CASSKRGSYNEQFF. As DNA, the CDR3 is TGTGCCAGCAGCAAACGGGGCTCCTACAATGAGCAGTTCTTC. Looking up the rest from reference TRBV7-6 and TRBJ2-1 gives the full variable domain: GAGVSQSPRYKVTKRGQDVALRCDPISGHVSLYWYRQALGQGPEFLTYFNYEAQQDKSGLPNDRFSAERPEGSISTLTIQRTEQRDSAMYRCASSKRGSYNEQFFGPGTRLTVL.

This clone was seen more than once but under ten times. The V call is TRBV6-5, the J call TRBJ1-6; D call uncertain. Trimming pared 8 bases from V and 8 bases from J, leaving 16 bases between. The CDR3 covers 14 residues. Germline-derived CDR1 and CDR2 are MNHEY and SVGAGI. The CDR3 DNA sequence: TGTGCCAGCGTGAATGGGGTATCGGATTCACCCCTCCACTTT. Translated: CASVNGVSDSPLHF.

The gene calls are TRBV7-8 and TRBJ2-3; 8 positions agree with TRBD2. V was clipped by 1 base and J by 2 bases; unmatched bases: 5. The CDR3 is 16 amino acids. CDR1 and CDR2 (germline): SGHVS, FQNEAQ. This CDR3 is CASSLVAGGLTDTQYF. CDR3 DNA: TGTGCCAGCAGCTTAGTTGCGGGGGGACTCACAGATACGCAGTATTTT.

The V call is TRBV6-5, the J call TRBJ2-7; D is possibly TRBD1 or TRBD2 (6 bases each). Germline V gene data show CDR1 as MNHEY and CDR2 as SVGAGI. Trimming shortened V by 4 bases and J by 2 bases, and 18 bases separated the two germline ends. The CDR3 has 16 residues. The CDR3 loop is CASSWRRGRGAYEQYF. Written as DNA, the CDR3 is TGTGCCAGCAGTTGGCGCCGGGGGCGGGGTGCCTACGAGCAGTACTTC.

This clone is termed medium-sized. V is TRBV19 and J is TRBJ2-1; D possibly uses TRBD1 or TRBD2 (5 bases each). This CDR3 comprises 13 residues. Between the trimmed V and J ends, which lost 7 bases and 9 bases, there was a span of 16 bases. From germline, CDR1 is LNHDA and CDR2 SQIVND (reference sequence). CDR3 sequence reads: CASNDRGEGEQFF. The CDR3 region has the DNA TGTGCCAGTAACGATAGAGGGGAAGGTGAGCAGTTCTTC.

As DNA, the CDR3 is TGTGCCAGCAGCTTAAAAGGGGGTACGGCTGAGCAGTTCTTC. Translating gives CASSLKGGTAEQFF. The chain employs TRBV5-6 and TRBJ2-1, with D possibly TRBD1 on 6 matching bases. The germline gives CDR1 SGHDT, CDR2 YYEEEE. V lost 2 bases and J 9 bases, leaving 15 bases between the germline ends. The CDR3 runs 14 residues.

Many counts were recorded for this clone. The rearrangement joins TRBV2 to TRBJ2-4; D gene uncertain. The germline gives CDR1 SNHLY, CDR2 FYNNEI. The CDR3 has 14 residues. Trimming pared 2 bases from V and 0 bases from J, leaving 5 bases between. In nucleotides, the CDR3 is TGTGCCAGCAGTGAAAGGATAGCCAAAAACATTCAGTACTTC. This codes for CASSERIAKNIQYF.

V gene TRBV19 combines with J gene TRBJ2-1; TRBD2 agrees at 15 bases. The CDR3 spans 19 residues. Germline CDR1 and CDR2: LNHDA and SQIVND (reference sequence). V shed 4 bases and J 6 bases; nucleotides not matched to a gene: 13. CDR3 sequence reads: CASSTAGLAGGIKSNEQFF. The CDR3 DNA reads as TGTGCCAGTAGTACCGCGGGACTAGCGGGAGGTATTAAGTCCAATGAGCAGTTCTTC.

In this sample, this clone turned up a few times. The chain is built from TRBV4-1 and TRBJ1-2; TRBD1 might be the D (6 bases). Trimming stripped 4 bases from V and 3 bases from J, with 21 bases between. Per germline, CDR1 MGHRA and CDR2 YSYEKL. The CDR3 runs 17 residues. The CDR3: CASSPSRQGHSYYGYTF. For the CDR3, the DNA is TGCGCCAGCAGCCCGTCGCGCCAGGGGCACTCGTACTATGGCTACACCTTC.

This chain connects TRBV19 to TRBJ1-3, with 12 bases matching TRBD1. The germline CDR1 and CDR2 sequences are LNHDA and SQIVND (reference sequence). The length of the CDR3 is 17 residues. The V segment lost 6 bases and the J segment 3 bases; nucleotides outside the gene matches: 9. The CDR3 coding sequence is TGTGCCAGTAGCAGAAGTGGGACAGGGGGCGTTGGAAACACCATATATTTT. Its translation: CASSRSGTGGVGNTIYF.

In DNA, the CDR3 is TGTGCCAGCAGTGCGACTAGCCGGCGAGGGGAGCAGTACTTC. Protein product: CASSATSRRGEQYF. The J gene is TRBJ2-5, the V gene TRBV2, with 7 bases fitting TRBD2. J gave up 11 bases and V 4 bases, and 13 bases lay outside the gene matches. Germline CDR1 and CDR2: SNHLY and FYNNEI. The CDR3 consists of 14 residues.

This clone counts as medium-sized. The V gene is TRBV5-8, the J gene TRBJ1-5; possible D gene TRBD1, 6 bases. The V and J ends lost 3 bases and 7 bases respectively, with 8 bases between them. Germline lookup yields CDR1 SGHTS and CDR2 YDEGEE. The length of the CDR3 is 12 residues. DNA for the CDR3: TGTGCCAGCAGCTGGGGGCCACAGCCCCAGCATTTT. Encoded protein: CASSWGPQPQHF. The variable domain in full, completed from reference TRBV5-8 and TRBJ1-5, reads EAGVTQSPTHLIKTRGQQATLRCSPISGHTSVYWYQQALGLGLQFLLWYDEGEERNRGNFPPRFSGRQFPNYSSELNVNALELEDSALYLCASSWGPQPQHFGDGTRLSIL.

V usage is TRBV6-1 and J usage is TRBJ2-5; 7 bases are shared with TRBD1. The germline V gene has CDR1 MNHNS and CDR2 SASEGT. V shed 6 bases and J 4 bases; nucleotides not matched to a gene: 5. This CDR3 spans 13 amino acids. This chain's CDR3 is CASRSGGRETQYF. The CDR3 nucleotides read TGTGCCAGCAGGTCAGGGGGTCGAGAGACCCAGTACTTC.

The rearrangement joins TRBV10-1 to TRBJ2-5; TRBD1 matches at 9 bases. Germline CDR1 is WNHNN and CDR2 is SYGVQD (reference sequence). CDR3 length equals 17 residues. V gave up 1 base and J gave up 4 bases; unmatched junction bases: 10. The CDR3 DNA sequence: TGCGCCAGCAGTGAGTTAGGGGACAGGGTCAATGGAGAGACCCAGTACTTC. It translates to CASSELGDRVNGETQYF.

The chain couples TRBV27 to TRBJ2-1; maybe TRBD1 (5 bases). The CDR3 loop spans 16 amino acids. Germline V gene data show CDR1 as MNHEY and CDR2 as SMNVEV (reference sequence). V was trimmed by 5 bases and J by 0 bases, leaving 14 bases between them. The CDR3 DNA reads TGTGCCAGCAGTAACCGACAGTTACGCTCCTACAATGAGCAGTTCTTC. Protein: CASSNRQLRSYNEQFF.

The chain joins TRBV2 to TRBJ2-1, with 10 bases identical to TRBD2. Germline V gene sequence: CDR1 SNHLY, CDR2 FYNNEI. This CDR3 contains 14 residues. Losses at the gene ends were 2 bases for V and 8 bases for J; bases not matched to a gene: 3. The CDR3 DNA reads TGTGCCAGCAGTGAACTAGCGGGAGTCGATGAGCAGTTCTTC. This gives the protein CASSELAGVDEQFF.

This clone counts as medium-sized. The chain recombines TRBV19 with TRBJ1-1; D is possibly TRBD1 (6 bases). The CDR3 is 13 amino acids. CDR1 and CDR2 from the germline V gene are LNHDA and SQIVND (reference sequence). V lost 6 bases and J 2 bases, leaving 10 bases between the germline ends. CDR3 region: CASSLQGNTEAFF. CDR3 nucleotides: TGTGCCAGTAGCCTACAGGGCAACACTGAAGCTTTCTTT. Filled out from reference TRBV19 and TRBJ1-1, the complete variable domain reads DGGITQSPKYLFRKEGQNVTLSCEQNLNHDAMYWYRQDPGQGLRLIYYSQIVNDFQKGDIAEGYSVSREKKESFPLTVTSAQKNPTAFYLCASSLQGNTEAFFGQGTRLTVV.

The gene calls are TRBV15 and TRBJ1-2, with 9 bases fitting TRBD1. The V segment lost 0 bases and the J segment 2 bases; nucleotides outside the gene matches: 7. Germline CDR1 LNHNV, CDR2 YYDKDF (reference sequence). The CDR3 sequence is 17 residues long. The CDR3 DNA follows: TGTGCCACCAGCAGAGATGGTCCAGGACAGGGGAACTATGGCTACACCTTC. This sequence encodes CATSRDGPGQGNYGYTF.

This clone was detected only a few times. This chain links TRBV7-9 with TRBJ1-1; 11 bases line up with TRBD1. Germline V lookup: CDR1 SEHNR, CDR2 FQNEAQ (reference sequence). The CDR3 is 15 residues long. V was pared by 4 bases and J by 5 bases, with 6 bases of the junction left unmatched. CDR3 region: CASSYTGTGGTEAFF. The CDR3 nucleotides read TGTGCCAGCAGCTATACCGGGACAGGGGGAACTGAAGCTTTCTTT.